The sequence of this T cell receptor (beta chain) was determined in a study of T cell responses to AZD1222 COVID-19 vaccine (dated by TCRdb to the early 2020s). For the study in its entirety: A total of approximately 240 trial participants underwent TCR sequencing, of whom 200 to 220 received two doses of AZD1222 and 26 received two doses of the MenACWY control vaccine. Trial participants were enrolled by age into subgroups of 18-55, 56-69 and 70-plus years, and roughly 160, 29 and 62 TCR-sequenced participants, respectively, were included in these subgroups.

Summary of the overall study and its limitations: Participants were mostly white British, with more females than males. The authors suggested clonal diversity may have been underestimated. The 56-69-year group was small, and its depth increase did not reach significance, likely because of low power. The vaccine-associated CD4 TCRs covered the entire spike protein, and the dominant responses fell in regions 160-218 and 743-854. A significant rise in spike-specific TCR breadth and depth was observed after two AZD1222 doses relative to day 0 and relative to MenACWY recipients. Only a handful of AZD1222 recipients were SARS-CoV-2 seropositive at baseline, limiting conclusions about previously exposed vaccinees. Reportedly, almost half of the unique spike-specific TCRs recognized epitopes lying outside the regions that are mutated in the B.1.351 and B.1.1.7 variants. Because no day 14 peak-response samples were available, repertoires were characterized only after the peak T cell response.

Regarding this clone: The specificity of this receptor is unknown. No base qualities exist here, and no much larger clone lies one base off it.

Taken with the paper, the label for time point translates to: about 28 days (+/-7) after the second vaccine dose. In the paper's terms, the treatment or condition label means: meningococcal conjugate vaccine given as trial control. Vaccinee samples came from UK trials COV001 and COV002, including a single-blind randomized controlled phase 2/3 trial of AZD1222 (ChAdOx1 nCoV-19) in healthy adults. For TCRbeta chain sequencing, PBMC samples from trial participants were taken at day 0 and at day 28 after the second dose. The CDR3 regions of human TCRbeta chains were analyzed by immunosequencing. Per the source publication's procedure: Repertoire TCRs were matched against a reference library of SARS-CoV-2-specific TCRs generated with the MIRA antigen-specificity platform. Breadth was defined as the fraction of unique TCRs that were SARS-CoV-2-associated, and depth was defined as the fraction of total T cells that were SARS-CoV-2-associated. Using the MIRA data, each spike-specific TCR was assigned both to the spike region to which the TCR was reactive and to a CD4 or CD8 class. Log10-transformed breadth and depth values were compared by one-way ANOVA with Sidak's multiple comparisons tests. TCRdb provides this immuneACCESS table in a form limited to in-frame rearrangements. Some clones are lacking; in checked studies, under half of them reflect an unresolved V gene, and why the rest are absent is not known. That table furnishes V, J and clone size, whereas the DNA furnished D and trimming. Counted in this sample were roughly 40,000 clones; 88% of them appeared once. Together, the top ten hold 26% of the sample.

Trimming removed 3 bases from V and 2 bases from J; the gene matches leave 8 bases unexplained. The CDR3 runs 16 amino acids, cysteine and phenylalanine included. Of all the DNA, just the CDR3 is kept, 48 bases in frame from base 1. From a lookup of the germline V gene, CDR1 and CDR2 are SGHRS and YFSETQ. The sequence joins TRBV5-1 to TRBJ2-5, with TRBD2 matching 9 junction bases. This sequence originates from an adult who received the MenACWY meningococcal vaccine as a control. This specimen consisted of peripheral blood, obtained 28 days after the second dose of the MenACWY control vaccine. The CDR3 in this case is CASSYDSGRWQETQYF. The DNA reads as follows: TGCGCCAGCAGCTATGATAGCGGGAGATGGCAAGAGACCCAGTACTTC.